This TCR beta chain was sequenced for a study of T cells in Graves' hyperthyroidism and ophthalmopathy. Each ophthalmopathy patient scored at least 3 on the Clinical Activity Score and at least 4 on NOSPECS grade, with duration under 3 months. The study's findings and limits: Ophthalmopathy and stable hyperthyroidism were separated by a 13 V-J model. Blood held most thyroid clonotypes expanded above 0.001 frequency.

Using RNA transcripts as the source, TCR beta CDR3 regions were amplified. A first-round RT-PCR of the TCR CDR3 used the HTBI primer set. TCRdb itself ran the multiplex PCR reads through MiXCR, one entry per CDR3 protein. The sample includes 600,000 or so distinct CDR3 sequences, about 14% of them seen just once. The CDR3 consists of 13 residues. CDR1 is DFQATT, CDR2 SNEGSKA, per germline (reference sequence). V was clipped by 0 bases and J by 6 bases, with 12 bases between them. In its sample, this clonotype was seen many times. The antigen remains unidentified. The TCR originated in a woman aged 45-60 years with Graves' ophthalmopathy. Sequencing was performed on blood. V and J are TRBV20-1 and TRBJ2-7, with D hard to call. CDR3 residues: CSARDVSVIEQYF. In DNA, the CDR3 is TGCAGTGCTAGAGACGTCAGTGTTATCGAGCAGTACTTC.